These T cell receptor beta chains were read from a single sample in a study of cytomegalovirus exposure and HLA in healthy donors. Measured with immunoSEQ multiplex PCR; TCRdb has only the in-frame clones, and not every one. Recorded here are 150,000 to 200,000 clones; the top ten clones represent about 0.8%. Specimen: PBMCs. Receptors were obtained from a woman aged 18-29 years in good health and CMV-seropositive. The CDR3 runs from the conserved cysteine through the conserved F or W. The D gene is left open where the match is weak.

d_call: NA
j_call: TRBJ1-1
v_call: TRBV6-5
cdr3_aa: CASTFSVGGWTEAFF
cdr3_nt: TGTGCCAGCACTTTCTCGGTAGGGGGTTGGACTGAAGCTTTCTTT

d_call: NA
j_call: TRBJ1-5
v_call: TRBV21-1
cdr3_aa: CASSKGQEPNQPQHF
cdr3_nt: TGTGCCAGCAGCAAGGGACAGGAGCCTAATCAGCCCCAGCATTTT

d_call: NA
j_call: TRBJ2-4
v_call: TRBV5-4
cdr3_aa: CASSSHTVTDIQYF
cdr3_nt: TGTGCCAGCAGCTCCCACACAGTAACGGACATTCAGTACTTC

d_call: TRBD1
j_call: TRBJ1-5
v_call: TRBV19
cdr3_aa: CASSNSGTENQPQHF
cdr3_nt: TGTGCCAGTAGTAACTCCGGGACAGAGAATCAGCCCCAGCATTTT

d_call: TRBD2
j_call: TRBJ2-1
v_call: TRBV11-2
cdr3_aa: CASSLNSGLNVNEQFF
cdr3_nt: TGTGCCAGCAGCTTAAATAGCGGGCTAAATGTAAATGAGCAGTTCTTC

d_call: NA
j_call: TRBJ2-5
v_call: TRBV4-1
cdr3_aa: CASSQDGEETQYF
cdr3_nt: TGCGCCAGCAGCCAAGATGGGGAGGAGACCCAGTACTTC

d_call: TRBD2
j_call: TRBJ2-7
v_call: TRBV7-9
cdr3_aa: CASNPGGESYEQYF
cdr3_nt: TGTGCCAGCAACCCCGGGGGGGAGTCCTACGAGCAGTACTTC

d_call: TRBD2
j_call: TRBJ2-3
v_call: TRBV5-1
cdr3_aa: CASSLGGGDTDTQYF
cdr3_nt: TGCGCCAGCAGCTTGGGCGGGGGGGACACAGATACGCAGTATTTT

d_call: TRBD2
j_call: TRBJ2-1
v_call: TRBV5-1
cdr3_aa: CASSTRLAGGIGNEQFF
cdr3_nt: TGCGCCAGCAGCACCAGACTAGCGGGAGGGATTGGGAATGAGCAGTTCTTC

d_call: NA
j_call: TRBJ2-7
v_call: TRBV5-8
cdr3_aa: CASSLPGLASYEQYF
cdr3_nt: TGTGCCAGCAGCTTACCGGGACTCGCCTCCTACGAGCAGTACTTC

d_call: NA
j_call: TRBJ2-2
v_call: TRBV5-1
cdr3_aa: CASSKTTNTGELFF
cdr3_nt: TGCGCCAGCAGTAAGACTACGAACACCGGGGAGCTGTTTTTT

d_call: TRBD2
j_call: TRBJ2-3
v_call: TRBV7-2
cdr3_aa: CASSPGMAGGLEDTQYF
cdr3_nt: TGTGCCAGCAGCCCAGGAATGGCGGGGGGGCTTGAAGATACGCAGTATTTT

d_call: TRBD2
j_call: TRBJ2-7
v_call: TRBV6-5
cdr3_aa: CASSYGRGRYYEQYF
cdr3_nt: TGTGCCAGCAGTTACGGGAGGGGCAGGTACTACGAGCAGTACTTC

d_call: NA
j_call: TRBJ1-5
v_call: TRBV6-5
cdr3_aa: CASSRYQSGDQPQHF
cdr3_nt: TGTGCCAGCAGTCGATATCAGAGCGGGGATCAGCCCCAGCATTTT

d_call: NA
j_call: TRBJ2-1
v_call: TRBV4-1
cdr3_aa: CASSQDMSGNEQFF
cdr3_nt: TGCGCCAGCAGCCAAGATATGAGCGGCAATGAGCAGTTCTTC

d_call: TRBD1
j_call: TRBJ1-1
v_call: TRBV28
cdr3_aa: CASSLPGTENTEAFF
cdr3_nt: TGTGCCAGCAGTTTACCTGGGACAGAGAACACTGAAGCTTTCTTT

d_call: NA
j_call: TRBJ2-1
v_call: TRBV5-1
cdr3_aa: CASSSQYNEQFF
cdr3_nt: TGCGCCAGCAGCTCCCAATACAATGAGCAGTTCTTC

d_call: NA
j_call: TRBJ2-6
v_call: TRBV30
cdr3_aa: CAWTSSGANVLTF
cdr3_nt: TGTGCCTGGACGAGCTCTGGGGCCAACGTCCTGACTTTC

d_call: NA
j_call: TRBJ1-5
v_call: TRBV2
cdr3_aa: CASSTDSNQPQHF
cdr3_nt: TGTGCCAGCTCCACAGATAGCAATCAGCCCCAGCATTTT

d_call: NA
j_call: TRBJ1-3
v_call: TRBV6-5
cdr3_aa: CASSYSGYGGGNTIYF
cdr3_nt: TGTGCCAGCAGTTACTCGGGGTACGGTGGAGGGAACACCATATATTTT

d_call: TRBD1
j_call: TRBJ1-1
v_call: TRBV19
cdr3_aa: CASSPIGQGGTEAFF
cdr3_nt: TGTGCCAGTAGTCCTATCGGACAGGGGGGCACTGAAGCTTTCTTT

d_call: NA
j_call: TRBJ2-3
v_call: TRBV6-5
cdr3_aa: CASSYRQIADTQYF
cdr3_nt: TGTGCCAGCAGTTATCGACAGATCGCAGATACGCAGTATTTT

d_call: TRBD2
j_call: TRBJ2-7
v_call: TRBV27
cdr3_aa: CASSPGLALTEQYF
cdr3_nt: TGTGCCAGCAGTCCGGGACTAGCGTTAACCGAGCAGTACTTC

d_call: TRBD1
j_call: TRBJ2-3
v_call: TRBV4-1
cdr3_aa: CASSQAPWKAGGRDTQYF
cdr3_nt: TGCGCCAGCAGCCAAGCCCCCTGGAAAGCAGGGGGCCGGGATACGCAGTATTTT

d_call: TRBD2
j_call: TRBJ2-1
v_call: TRBV7-9
cdr3_aa: CASSGASGGVYNEQFF
cdr3_nt: TGTGCCAGCAGCGGGGCTAGCGGGGGTGTATACAATGAGCAGTTCTTC

d_call: NA
j_call: TRBJ2-2
v_call: TRBV30
cdr3_aa: CAWDPSMEVSNTGELFF
cdr3_nt: TGTGCCTGGGATCCATCCATGGAGGTTTCGAACACCGGGGAGCTGTTTTTT

d_call: TRBD1
j_call: TRBJ2-7
v_call: TRBV18
cdr3_aa: CASSPPGQVAYEQYF
cdr3_nt: TGTGCCAGCTCACCCCCGGGACAGGTCGCCTACGAGCAGTACTTC

d_call: TRBD2
j_call: TRBJ2-1
v_call: TRBV4-2
cdr3_aa: CASSQDPAGGSYNEQFF
cdr3_nt: TGTGCCAGCAGCCAAGACCCAGCGGGAGGATCCTACAATGAGCAGTTCTTC

d_call: TRBD1
j_call: TRBJ1-6
v_call: TRBV7-9
cdr3_aa: CASSAGQNISPLHF
cdr3_nt: TGTGCCAGCAGCGCGGGACAGAACATTTCACCCCTCCACTTT

d_call: NA
j_call: TRBJ1-2
v_call: TRBV19
cdr3_aa: CASSNVDRNYGYTF
cdr3_nt: TGTGCCAGTAGTAATGTGGACAGAAACTATGGCTACACCTTC

d_call: TRBD2
j_call: TRBJ2-3
v_call: TRBV5-1
cdr3_aa: CASSLLAASTDTQYF
cdr3_nt: TGCGCCAGCAGCTTGCTAGCGGCTAGCACAGATACGCAGTATTTT

d_call: NA
j_call: TRBJ2-7
v_call: TRBV6-1
cdr3_aa: CASSERGGYEQYF
cdr3_nt: TGTGCCAGCAGTGAGAGGGGAGGCTACGAGCAGTACTTC

d_call: NA
j_call: TRBJ1-1
v_call: TRBV6-5
cdr3_aa: CASSSWAVYTEAFF
cdr3_nt: TGTGCCAGCAGTTCCTGGGCAGTCTACACTGAAGCTTTCTTT

d_call: NA
j_call: TRBJ1-3
v_call: TRBV6-5
cdr3_aa: CASSYSGRVGGNTIYF
cdr3_nt: TGTGCCAGCAGTTACTCTGGCAGGGTTGGAGGAAACACCATATATTTT

d_call: TRBD1
j_call: TRBJ2-7
v_call: TRBV11-2
cdr3_aa: CASSLETQGAYEQYF
cdr3_nt: TGTGCCAGCAGCTTAGAGACCCAGGGGGCCTACGAGCAGTACTTC

d_call: NA
j_call: TRBJ2-7
v_call: TRBV2
cdr3_aa: CASSTRTRYEQYF
cdr3_nt: TGTGCCAGCAGTACCCGGACACGCTACGAGCAGTACTTC

d_call: TRBD2
j_call: TRBJ2-7
v_call: TRBV19
cdr3_aa: CASSMFLTATSGRHEQYF
cdr3_nt: TGTGCCAGTAGTATGTTCTTAACGGCCACTAGCGGGAGGCACGAGCAGTACTTC

d_call: TRBD1
j_call: TRBJ1-2
v_call: TRBV30
cdr3_aa: CAGGRGQGAPLGYTF
cdr3_nt: TGTGCCGGGGGGCGGGGACAGGGGGCCCCTCTAGGCTACACCTTC

d_call: TRBD1
j_call: TRBJ1-3
v_call: TRBV6-1
cdr3_aa: CASAITGENTIYF
cdr3_nt: TGTGCCAGCGCGATCACAGGGGAGAACACCATATATTTT

d_call: TRBD2
j_call: TRBJ2-1
v_call: TRBV10-3
cdr3_aa: CAIATSSGRRGSYNEQFF
cdr3_nt: TGTGCCATCGCCACTTCTAGCGGGAGGAGAGGGTCCTACAATGAGCAGTTCTTC

d_call: NA
j_call: TRBJ2-2
v_call: TRBV19
cdr3_aa: CASSRESSTGELFF
cdr3_nt: TGTGCCAGTAGTAGAGAGAGTAGCACCGGGGAGCTGTTTTTT

d_call: NA
j_call: TRBJ2-3
v_call: TRBV9
cdr3_aa: CASSVSSGSTDTQYF
cdr3_nt: TGTGCCAGCAGCGTATCTTCGGGGAGCACAGATACGCAGTATTTT

d_call: TRBD1
j_call: TRBJ2-3
v_call: TRBV7-9
cdr3_aa: CASSLRQGSSDTQYF
cdr3_nt: TGTGCCAGCAGCTTAAGACAGGGAAGCTCAGATACGCAGTATTTT